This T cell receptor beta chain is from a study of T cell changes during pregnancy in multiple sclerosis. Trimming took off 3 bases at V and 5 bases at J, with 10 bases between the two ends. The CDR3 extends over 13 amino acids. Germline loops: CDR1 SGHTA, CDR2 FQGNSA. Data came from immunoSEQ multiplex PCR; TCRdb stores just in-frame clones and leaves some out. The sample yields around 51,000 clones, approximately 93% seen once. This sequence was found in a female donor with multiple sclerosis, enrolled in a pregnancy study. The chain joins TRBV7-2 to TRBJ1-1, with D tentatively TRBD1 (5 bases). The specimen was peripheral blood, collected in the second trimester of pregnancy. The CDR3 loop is CASSFQGTTEAFF. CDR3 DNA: TGTGCCAGCAGCTTTCAGGGAACAACTGAAGCTTTCTTT.